This entry describes one TCR beta chain. Sequencing was performed with immunoSEQ multiplex PCR; in TCRdb, only in-frame clones are kept and a portion is missing. The sample lists roughly 110,000 clones, approximately 94% occurring once. These data come from a study of brain T cells in children with intractable seizures. Losses at the gene ends were 4 bases for V and 5 bases for J; bases not matched to a gene: 15. Germline CDR1 SGHRS, CDR2 YFSETQ. The CDR3 spans 18 residues. The sequenced cases were selected for having the highest brain T cell transcript signatures. The receptor comes from a boy in the first two years of life with hemimegalencephaly and intractable seizures. The chain has TRBV5-1 and TRBJ2-2; 9 nucleotides agree with TRBD2. The sequencing here drew on peripheral blood, taken at surgery. CDR3 coding DNA: TGCGCCAGCAGCCCCCGTACCGCGGGAGGGCCGTATACCGGGGAGCTGTTTTTT. It codes for CASSPRTAGGPYTGELFF.